This T cell receptor (beta chain) was captured in a study of blood T cell repertoires in COVID-19. For the study at large: Nucleic acid was either cDNA or gDNA, and it came from T cells, B-cell-depleted T cells, or PBMCs.

Seattle cases were enrolled at active infection and followed longitudinally. The length of the CDR3 is 17 residues. Germline CDR1 reads KGHDR; CDR2 reads SFDVKD. The ends were cut back, 12 bases at V and 0 bases at J, with 23 bases in the middle. In the source study's methods: The assay estimated nucleated cells by amplifying reference gene primers. Here immunoSEQ multiplex PCR was the method, and the copy in TCRdb shows in-frame clones only, minus some. V, J and clone size derive from that table, while D and trimming were established from the DNA sequence. The sample consists of 170,000 or so clones, over 80% of them appearing once.

The specimen sequenced was peripheral blood. The sequence was obtained from a woman between 40 and 55 years old with COVID-19, enrolled during active disease. The chain combines TRBV24-1 with TRBJ1-5; D remains ambiguous. The CDR3 DNA is TGTGCCCCCCAAGGAGGCCCGGACCCCTATAGCAATCAGCCCCAGCATTTT. Encoded protein: CAPQGGPDPYSNQPQHF.